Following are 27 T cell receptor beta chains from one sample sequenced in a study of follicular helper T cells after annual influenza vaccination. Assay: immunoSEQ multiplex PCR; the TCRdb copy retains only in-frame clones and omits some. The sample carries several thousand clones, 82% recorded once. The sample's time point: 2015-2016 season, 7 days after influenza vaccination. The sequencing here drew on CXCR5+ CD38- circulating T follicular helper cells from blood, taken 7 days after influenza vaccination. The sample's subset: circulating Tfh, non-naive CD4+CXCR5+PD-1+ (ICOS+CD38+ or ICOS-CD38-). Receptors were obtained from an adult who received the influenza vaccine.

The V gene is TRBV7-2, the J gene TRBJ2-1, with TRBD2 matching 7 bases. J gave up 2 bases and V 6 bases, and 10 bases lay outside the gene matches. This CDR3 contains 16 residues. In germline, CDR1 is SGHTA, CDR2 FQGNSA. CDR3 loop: CASSSLGGLTYNEQFF. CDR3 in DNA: TGTGCCAGCAGTTCACTCGGGGGGTTGACCTACAATGAGCAGTTCTTC.

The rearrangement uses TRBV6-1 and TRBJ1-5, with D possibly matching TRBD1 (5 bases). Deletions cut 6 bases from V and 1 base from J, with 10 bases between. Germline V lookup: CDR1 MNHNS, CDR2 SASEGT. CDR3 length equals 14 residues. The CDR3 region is CASRKDRSNQPQHF. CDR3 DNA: TGTGCCAGCAGGAAAGACAGAAGCAATCAGCCCCAGCATTTT.

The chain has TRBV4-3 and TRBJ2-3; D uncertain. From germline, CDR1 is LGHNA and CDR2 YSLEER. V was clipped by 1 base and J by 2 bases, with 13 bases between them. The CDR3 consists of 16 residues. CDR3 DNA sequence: TGCGCCAGCAGCCAAGGGTTCCACCGCCCCACAGATACGCAGTATTTT. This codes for CASSQGFHRPTDTQYF.

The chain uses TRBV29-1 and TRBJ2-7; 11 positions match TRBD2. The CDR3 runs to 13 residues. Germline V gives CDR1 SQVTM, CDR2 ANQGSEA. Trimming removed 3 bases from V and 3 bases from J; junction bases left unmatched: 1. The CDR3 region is CSVDSGGGYEQYF. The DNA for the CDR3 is TGCAGCGTTGATAGCGGGGGGGGCTACGAGCAGTACTTC.

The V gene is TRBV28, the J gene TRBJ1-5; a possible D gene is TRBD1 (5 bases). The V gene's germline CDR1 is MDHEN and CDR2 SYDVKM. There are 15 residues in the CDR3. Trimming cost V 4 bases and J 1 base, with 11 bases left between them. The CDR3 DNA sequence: TGTGCCAGCAGTTGGGGACCTGGGAGCAATCAGCCCCAGCATTTT. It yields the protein CASSWGPGSNQPQHF. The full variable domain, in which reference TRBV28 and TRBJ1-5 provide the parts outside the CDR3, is DVKVTQSSRYLVKRTGEKVFLECVQDMDHENMFWYRQDPGLGLRLIYFSYDVKMKEKGDIPEGYSVSREKKERFSLILESASTNQTSMYLCASSWGPGSNQPQHFGDGTRLSIL.

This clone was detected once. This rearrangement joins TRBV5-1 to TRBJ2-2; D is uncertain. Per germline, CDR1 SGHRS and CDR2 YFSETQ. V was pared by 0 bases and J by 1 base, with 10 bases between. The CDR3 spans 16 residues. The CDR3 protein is CASSLGDPGNTGELFF. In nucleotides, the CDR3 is TGCGCCAGCAGCTTGGGGGATCCGGGGAACACCGGGGAGCTGTTTTTT.

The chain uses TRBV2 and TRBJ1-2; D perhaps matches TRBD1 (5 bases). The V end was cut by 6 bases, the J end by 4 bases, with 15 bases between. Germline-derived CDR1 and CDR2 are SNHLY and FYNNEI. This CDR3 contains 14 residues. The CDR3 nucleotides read TGTGCCAGCAGAGGGGACGGCGAAGGCTATGGCTACACCTTC. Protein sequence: CASRGDGEGYGYTF.

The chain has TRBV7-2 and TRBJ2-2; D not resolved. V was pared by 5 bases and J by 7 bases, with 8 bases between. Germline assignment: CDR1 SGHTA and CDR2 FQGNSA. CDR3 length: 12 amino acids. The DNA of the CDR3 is TGTGCCAGCAGCCCAGCCTACGGGGAGCTGTTTTTT. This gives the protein CASSPAYGELFF.

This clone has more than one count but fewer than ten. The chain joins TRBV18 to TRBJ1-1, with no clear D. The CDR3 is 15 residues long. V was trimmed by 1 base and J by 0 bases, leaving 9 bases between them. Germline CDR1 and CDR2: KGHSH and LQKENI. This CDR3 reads CASSPRTNMNTEAFF. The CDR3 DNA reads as TGTGCCAGCTCACCACGTACGAACATGAACACTGAAGCTTTCTTT.

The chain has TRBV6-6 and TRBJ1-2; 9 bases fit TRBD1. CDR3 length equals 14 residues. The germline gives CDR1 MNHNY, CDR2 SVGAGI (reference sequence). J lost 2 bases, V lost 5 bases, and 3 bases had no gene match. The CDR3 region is CASSPGQGNYGYTF. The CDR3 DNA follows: TGTGCCAGCAGTCCGGGACAGGGAAACTATGGCTACACCTTC.

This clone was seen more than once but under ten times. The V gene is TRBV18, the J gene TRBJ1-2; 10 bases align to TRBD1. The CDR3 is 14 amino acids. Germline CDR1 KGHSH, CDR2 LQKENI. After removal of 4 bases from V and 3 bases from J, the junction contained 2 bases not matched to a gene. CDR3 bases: TGTGCCAGCTCACTTGGGACAGGGGACTATGGCTACACCTTC. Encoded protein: CASSLGTGDYGYTF.

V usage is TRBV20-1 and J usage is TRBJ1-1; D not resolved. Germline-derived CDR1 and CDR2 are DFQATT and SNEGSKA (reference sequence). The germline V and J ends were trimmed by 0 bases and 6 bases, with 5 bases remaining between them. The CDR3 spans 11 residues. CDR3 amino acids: CSARDRSEAFF. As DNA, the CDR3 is TGCAGTGCTAGAGATCGGTCTGAAGCTTTCTTT.

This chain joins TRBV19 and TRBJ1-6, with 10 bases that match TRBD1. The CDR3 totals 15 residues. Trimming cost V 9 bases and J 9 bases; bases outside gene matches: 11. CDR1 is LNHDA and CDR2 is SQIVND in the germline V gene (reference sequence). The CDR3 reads CASTNDDRGRSPLHF. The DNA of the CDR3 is TGTGCCAGCACAAACGACGACAGGGGGCGTTCACCCCTCCACTTT.

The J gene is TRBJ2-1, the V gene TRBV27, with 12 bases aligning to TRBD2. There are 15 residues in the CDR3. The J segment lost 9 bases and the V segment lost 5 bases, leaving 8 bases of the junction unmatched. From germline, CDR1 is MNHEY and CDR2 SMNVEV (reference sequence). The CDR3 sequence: CASSTLAGGYGEQFF. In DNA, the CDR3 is TGTGCCAGCAGTACCCTAGCGGGGGGGTACGGTGAGCAGTTCTTC.

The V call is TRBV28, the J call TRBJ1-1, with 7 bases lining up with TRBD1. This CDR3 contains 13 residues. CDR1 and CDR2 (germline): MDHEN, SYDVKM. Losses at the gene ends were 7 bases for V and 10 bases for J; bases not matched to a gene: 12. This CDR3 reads CASTSPQGLGAFF. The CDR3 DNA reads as TGTGCCAGCACCTCCCCACAGGGGTTGGGAGCTTTCTTT.

The CDR3 nucleotides read TGTGCCAGCAGCCCCCCGGCGACGAACACCGGGGAGCTGTTTTTT. Translation: CASSPPATNTGELFF. The rearrangement links TRBV7-9 to TRBJ2-2, with D uncertain. The CDR3 runs to 15 residues. The V end was cut by 5 bases, the J end by 0 bases, with 10 bases between. Germline assignment: CDR1 SEHNR and CDR2 FQNEAQ (reference sequence). The full variable domain, rest sourced from reference TRBV7-9 and TRBJ2-2, is DTGVSQNPRHKITKRGQNVTFRCDPISEHNRLYWYRQTLGQGPEFLTYFQNEAQLEKSRLLSDRFSAERPKGSFSTLEIQRTEQGDSAMYLCASSPPATNTGELFFGEGSRLTVL.

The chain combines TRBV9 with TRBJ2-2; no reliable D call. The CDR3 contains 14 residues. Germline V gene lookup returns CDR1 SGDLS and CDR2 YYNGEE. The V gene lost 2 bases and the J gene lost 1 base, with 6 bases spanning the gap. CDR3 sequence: CASSVLLNTGELFF. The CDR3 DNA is TGTGCCAGCAGCGTGCTACTGAACACCGGGGAGCTGTTTTTT.

The CDR3 spells CASSQGTAATSTDTQYF. The CDR3 bases are TGCGCCAGCAGTCAGGGGACAGCGGCTACTAGCACAGATACGCAGTATTTT. The V gene is TRBV5-1, the J gene TRBJ2-3; 7 bases fit TRBD1. V gave up 5 bases and J gave up 0 bases; unmatched junction bases: 12. CDR3 length: 17 amino acids. CDR1 is SGHRS, CDR2 YFSETQ, per germline.

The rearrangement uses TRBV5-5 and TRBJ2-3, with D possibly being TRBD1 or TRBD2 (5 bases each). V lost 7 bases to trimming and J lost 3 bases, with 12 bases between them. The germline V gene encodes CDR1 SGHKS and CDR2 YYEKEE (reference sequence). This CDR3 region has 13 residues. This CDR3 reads CASLRDPTDTQYF. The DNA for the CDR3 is TGTGCCAGCCTCCGGGACCCTACAGATACGCAGTATTTT. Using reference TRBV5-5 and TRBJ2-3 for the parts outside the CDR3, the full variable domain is DAGVTQSPTHLIKTRGQQVTLRCSPISGHKSVSWYQQVLGQGPQFIFQYYEKEERGRGNFPDRFSARQFPNYSSELNVNALLLGDSALYLCASLRDPTDTQYFGPGTRLTVL.

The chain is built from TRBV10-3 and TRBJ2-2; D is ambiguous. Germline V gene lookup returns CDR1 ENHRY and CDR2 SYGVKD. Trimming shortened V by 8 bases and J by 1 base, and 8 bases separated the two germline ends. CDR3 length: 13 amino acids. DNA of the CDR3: TGTGCCATCTGCCCAGAGAACACCGGGGAGCTGTTTTTT. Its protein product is CAICPENTGELFF.

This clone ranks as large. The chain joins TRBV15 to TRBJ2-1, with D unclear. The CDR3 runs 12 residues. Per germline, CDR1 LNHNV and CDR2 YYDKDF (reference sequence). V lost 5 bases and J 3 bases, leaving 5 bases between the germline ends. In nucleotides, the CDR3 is TGTGCCACCAGCGCAAGCTACAATGAGCAGTTCTTC. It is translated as CATSASYNEQFF.

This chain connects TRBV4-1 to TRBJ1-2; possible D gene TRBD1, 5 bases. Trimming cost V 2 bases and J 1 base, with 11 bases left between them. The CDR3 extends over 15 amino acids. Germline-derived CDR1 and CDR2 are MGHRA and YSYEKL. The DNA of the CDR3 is TGCGCCAGCAGCCAAAATCAGGGAGATAACTATGGCTACACCTTC. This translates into CASSQNQGDNYGYTF.

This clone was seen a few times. The CDR3 here is CASSVWTSGAYEQYF. The DNA for the CDR3 is TGTGCCAGCAGTGTATGGACTAGCGGGGCCTACGAGCAGTACTTC. The chain uses TRBV6-1 and TRBJ2-7; 12 bases match TRBD2. Trimming took 4 bases from V and 2 from J; bases not matched to a gene: 3. Germline V gene sequence: CDR1 MNHNS, CDR2 SASEGT. This CDR3 has 15 residues.

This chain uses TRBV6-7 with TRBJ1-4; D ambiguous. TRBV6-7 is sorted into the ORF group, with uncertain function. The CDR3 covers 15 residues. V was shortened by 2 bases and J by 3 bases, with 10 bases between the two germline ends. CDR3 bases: TGTGCCAGCAGTTACGGGTCCGGGGCTAATGAAAAACTGTTTTTT. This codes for CASSYGSGANEKLFF.

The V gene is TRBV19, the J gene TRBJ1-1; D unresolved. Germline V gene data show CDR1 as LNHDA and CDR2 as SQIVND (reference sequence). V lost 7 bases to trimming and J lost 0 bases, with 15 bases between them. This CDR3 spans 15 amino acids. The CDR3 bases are TGTGCCAGTATCCGTTCTAGTATCATGAACACTGAAGCTTTCTTT. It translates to CASIRSSIMNTEAFF.

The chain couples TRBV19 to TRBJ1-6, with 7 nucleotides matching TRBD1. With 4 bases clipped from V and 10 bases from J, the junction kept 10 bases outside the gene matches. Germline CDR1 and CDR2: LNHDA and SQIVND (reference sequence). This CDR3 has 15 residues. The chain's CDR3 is CASSTGTADFSPLHF. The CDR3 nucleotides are TGTGCCAGTAGTACAGGGACAGCTGATTTCTCACCCCTCCACTTT.

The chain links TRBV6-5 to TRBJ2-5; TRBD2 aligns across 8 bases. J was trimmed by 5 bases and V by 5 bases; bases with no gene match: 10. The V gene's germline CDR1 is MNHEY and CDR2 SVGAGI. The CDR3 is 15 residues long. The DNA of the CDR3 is TGTGCCAGCAGTGCTCCGGCGGGGGGTTCTGAGACCCAGTACTTC. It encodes CASSAPAGGSETQYF.